This is a list of T cell receptor beta chains from one sample in a study of cytomegalovirus exposure and HLA in healthy donors. The assay was immunoSEQ multiplex PCR, and TCRdb's table has in-frame clones only and misses some. This table has around 150,000 clones, over 75% appearing once. The sequenced sample was PBMCs. Every receptor here comes from a man aged 45-60 years in good health and CMV-seropositive. CDR3s include the opening cysteine and the closing phenylalanine or tryptophan. The order of the fields is clone size, V gene, D gene, J gene, CDR3 protein, CDR3 DNA. A D gene is named only where the DNA matches it firmly. Clone size is given for some rows only: seen once, a few or many times, or a class if the clone is expanded.

clone size: .; V gene: TRBV9; D gene: TRBD1; J gene: TRBJ1-2; CDR3 protein: CASSAGTGSSYTF; CDR3 DNA: TGTGCCAGCAGCGCTGGGACAGGATCAAGCTACACCTTC
clone size: .; V gene: TRBV5-8; D gene: .; J gene: TRBJ2-3; CDR3 protein: CASSLGSQGPTDTQYF; CDR3 DNA: TGTGCCAGCAGCTTGGGCTCCCAGGGTCCCACAGATACGCAGTATTTT
clone size: .; V gene: TRBV27; D gene: TRBD2; J gene: TRBJ2-7; CDR3 protein: CASSFIGTSGHEQYF; CDR3 DNA: TGTGCCAGCAGTTTTATAGGGACTAGCGGCCACGAGCAGTACTTC
clone size: .; V gene: TRBV5-1; D gene: TRBD1; J gene: TRBJ1-4; CDR3 protein: CASSLGTGSTNEKLFF; CDR3 DNA: TGCGCCAGCAGCTTGGGGACAGGCTCAACTAATGAAAAACTGTTTTTT
clone size: .; V gene: TRBV7-6; D gene: .; J gene: TRBJ2-7; CDR3 protein: CASSLEGLTTDEQYF; CDR3 DNA: TGTGCCAGCAGCTTAGAAGGACTAACAACCGACGAGCAGTACTTC
clone size: .; V gene: TRBV27; D gene: .; J gene: TRBJ1-1; CDR3 protein: CASHTGNTEAFF; CDR3 DNA: TGTGCCAGCCACACGGGGAACACTGAAGCTTTCTTT
clone size: few; V gene: TRBV28; D gene: .; J gene: TRBJ1-3; CDR3 protein: CASRASGNTIYF; CDR3 DNA: TGTGCCAGCAGGGCATCTGGAAACACCATATATTTT
clone size: .; V gene: TRBV21-1; D gene: .; J gene: TRBJ1-1; CDR3 protein: CASSPRTGLNTEAFF; CDR3 DNA: TGTGCCAGCAGCCCACGGACAGGGTTGAACACTGAAGCTTTCTTT
clone size: .; V gene: TRBV7-2; D gene: TRBD2; J gene: TRBJ2-5; CDR3 protein: CASSLQAGEEETQYF; CDR3 DNA: TGTGCCAGCAGCTTACAAGCGGGGGAAGAGGAGACCCAGTACTTC
clone size: once; V gene: TRBV19; D gene: TRBD1; J gene: TRBJ1-5; CDR3 protein: CASSMDRGLSNQPQHF; CDR3 DNA: TGTGCCAGTAGTATGGACAGGGGACTTAGCAATCAGCCCCAGCATTTT
clone size: .; V gene: TRBV6-1; D gene: .; J gene: TRBJ1-1; CDR3 protein: CASSDPGKFSEAFF; CDR3 DNA: TGTGCCAGCAGTGATCCGGGGAAGTTCTCTGAAGCTTTCTTT
clone size: .; V gene: TRBV7-9; D gene: .; J gene: TRBJ2-1; CDR3 protein: CASSFSGEQFF; CDR3 DNA: TGTGCCAGCAGCTTTTCAGGGGAGCAGTTCTTC
clone size: .; V gene: TRBV4-1; D gene: TRBD2; J gene: TRBJ2-7; CDR3 protein: CASSQEYAAGGFYEQYF; CDR3 DNA: TGCGCCAGCAGCCAAGAGTATGCAGCGGGGGGATTCTACGAGCAGTACTTC
clone size: .; V gene: TRBV7-9; D gene: TRBD1; J gene: TRBJ2-3; CDR3 protein: CASSPVRGRGRGTDTQYF; CDR3 DNA: TGTGCCAGCAGCCCCGTCCGGGGCAGGGGGCGCGGCACAGATACGCAGTATTTT
clone size: .; V gene: TRBV9; D gene: .; J gene: TRBJ2-2; CDR3 protein: CASSVTGLHNTGELFF; CDR3 DNA: TGTGCCAGCAGCGTGACGGGACTCCACAACACCGGGGAGCTGTTTTTT